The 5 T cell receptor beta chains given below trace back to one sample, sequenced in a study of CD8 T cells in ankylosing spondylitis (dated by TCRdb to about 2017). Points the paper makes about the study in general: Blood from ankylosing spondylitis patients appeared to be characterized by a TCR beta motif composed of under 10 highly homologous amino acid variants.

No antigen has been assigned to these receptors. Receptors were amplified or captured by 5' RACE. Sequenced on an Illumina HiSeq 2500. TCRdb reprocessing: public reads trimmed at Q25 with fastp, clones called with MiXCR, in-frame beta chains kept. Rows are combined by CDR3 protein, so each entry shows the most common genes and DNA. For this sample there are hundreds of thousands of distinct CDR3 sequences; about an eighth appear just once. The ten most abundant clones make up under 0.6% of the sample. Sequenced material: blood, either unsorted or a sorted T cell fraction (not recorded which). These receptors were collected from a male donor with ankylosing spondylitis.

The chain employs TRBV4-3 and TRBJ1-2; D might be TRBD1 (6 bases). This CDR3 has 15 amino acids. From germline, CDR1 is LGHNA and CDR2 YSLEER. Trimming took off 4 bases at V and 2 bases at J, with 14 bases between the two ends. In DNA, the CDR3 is TGCGCCAGCAGCCGGGCCCGACAGGAGAACTATGGCTACACCTTC. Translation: CASSRARQENYGYTF.

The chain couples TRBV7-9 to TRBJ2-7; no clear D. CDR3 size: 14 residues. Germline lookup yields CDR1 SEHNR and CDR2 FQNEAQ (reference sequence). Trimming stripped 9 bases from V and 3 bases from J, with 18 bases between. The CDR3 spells CASARLSHDYEQYF. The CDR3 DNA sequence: TGTGCCAGTGCACGACTCTCACATGACTACGAGCAGTACTTC.

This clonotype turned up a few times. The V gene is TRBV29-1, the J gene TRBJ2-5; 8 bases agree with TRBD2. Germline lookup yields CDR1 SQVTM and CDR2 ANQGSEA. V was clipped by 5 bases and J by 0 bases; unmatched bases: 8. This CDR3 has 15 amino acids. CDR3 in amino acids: CSVHPAGAHQETQYF. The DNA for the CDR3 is TGCAGCGTTCACCCAGCGGGAGCCCACCAAGAGACCCAGTACTTC.

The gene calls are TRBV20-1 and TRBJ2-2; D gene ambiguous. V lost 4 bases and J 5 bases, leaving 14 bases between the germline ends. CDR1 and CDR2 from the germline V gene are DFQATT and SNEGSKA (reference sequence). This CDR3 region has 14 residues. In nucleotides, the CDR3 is TGCAGTGCTAACGACCGGGCCGAGACCGGGGAGCTGTTTTTT. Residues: CSANDRAETGELFF.

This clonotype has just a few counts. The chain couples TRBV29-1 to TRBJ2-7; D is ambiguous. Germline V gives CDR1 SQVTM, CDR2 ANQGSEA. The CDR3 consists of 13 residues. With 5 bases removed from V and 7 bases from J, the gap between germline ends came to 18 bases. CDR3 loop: CSVRPAFFGEQYF. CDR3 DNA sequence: TGCAGCGTTCGTCCGGCGTTCTTTGGTGAGCAGTACTTC.